Listed here are 14 T cell receptor beta chains from one sample, sequenced in a study of CD8 T cells in ankylosing spondylitis. TCRdb independently ran MiXCR on the 5' RACE reads; one entry per CDR3 protein. The repertoire holds over 130,000 distinct CDR3 sequences, with under 45% as singletons. The sample was synovial fluid, either unsorted or a sorted T cell fraction (not recorded which). The receptors here all came from a male donor with ankylosing spondylitis.

The chain uses TRBV10-3 and TRBJ1-2; the D gene is possibly TRBD1 (6 bases). Germline loops: CDR1 ENHRY, CDR2 SYGVKD. The V end was cut by 10 bases, the J end by 3 bases, with 12 bases between. CDR3 length: 12 residues. CDR3 region: CATRTEDYGYTF. The CDR3 bases are TGTGCCACCCGGACAGAAGACTATGGCTACACCTTC.

The CDR3 DNA reads TGTGCCACCAGGCCCCAGGCCCGGGTCACTGAAGCTTTCTTT. Its protein product is CATRPQARVTEAFF. The chain carries TRBV15 and TRBJ1-1, with D unresolved. The CDR3 runs to 14 residues. The V end was cut by 6 bases, the J end by 4 bases, with 15 bases between. Germline values: CDR1 LNHNV, CDR2 YYDKDF (reference sequence).

This rearrangement joins TRBV12-5 to TRBJ2-4, with 8 bases matching TRBD1. The CDR3 runs to 17 residues. The V segment lost 4 bases and the J segment 2 bases; nucleotides outside the gene matches: 10. Germline V lookup: CDR1 LGHNT, CDR2 FRNRAP. The chain's CDR3 is CASGWEDRVESKNIQYF. Written as DNA, the CDR3 is TGTGCTAGTGGTTGGGAGGACAGGGTCGAGTCCAAAAACATTCAGTACTTC.

V usage is TRBV28 and J usage is TRBJ2-3; no clear D gene. In germline, CDR1 is MDHEN, CDR2 SYDVKM. The CDR3 runs to 15 residues. Trimming shortened V by 1 base and J by 4 bases, and 12 bases separated the two germline ends. DNA for the CDR3: TGTGCCAGCAGTTTATTTAGTCCGTCTCCAGATACGCAGTATTTT. Translating it yields CASSLFSPSPDTQYF.

This chain connects TRBV11-2 to TRBJ2-5; D is undetermined. The CDR3 is made up of 14 amino acids. The V end lost 2 bases, the J end lost 1 base, and 8 bases lay between the germline ends. Looked up from germline, CDR1 is SGHAT and CDR2 is FQNNGV. The CDR3 DNA follows: TGTGCCAGCAGCTTACTGCAGGCCCAAGAGACCCAGTACTTC. Translation: CASSLLQAQETQYF.

The chain links TRBV4-1 to TRBJ1-2; no clear D. Trimming took off 0 bases at V and 3 bases at J, with 23 bases between the two ends. The CDR3 is 19 amino acids. CDR1 is MGHRA, CDR2 YSYEKL, per germline. The CDR3 nucleotides read TGCGCCAGCAGCCAAGACCTTTTGTGGGCAGCCACAAGACACTATGGCTACACCTTC. Translation: CASSQDLLWAATRHYGYTF.

The chain couples TRBV12-3 or TRBV12-4 to TRBJ2-1; D possibly corresponds to TRBD2 (5 bases). CDR3 length equals 14 residues. V was trimmed by 3 bases and J by 3 bases, leaving 9 bases between them. For the CDR3, the DNA is TGTGCCAGCAGTTTGTTTACTAGCTACAATGAGCAGTTCTTC. As protein: CASSLFTSYNEQFF.

This clonotype was counted at least ten times. The chain links TRBV24-1 to TRBJ2-5; D ambiguous. The CDR3 runs 14 residues. CDR1 is KGHDR, CDR2 SFDVKD, per germline. V was clipped by 9 bases and J by 1 base, with 14 bases between them. Here the CDR3 reads CATSPPGSQETQYF. The CDR3 nucleotides read TGTGCCACCTCTCCCCCCGGGTCCCAAGAGACCCAGTACTTC.

This clonotype occurred a few times. This sequence joins TRBV5-1 and TRBJ1-2; maybe TRBD1 (5 bases). The CDR3 covers 17 residues. Germline-derived CDR1 and CDR2 are SGHRS and YFSETQ. Trimming stripped 1 base from V and 6 bases from J, with 22 bases between. The CDR3 sequence: CASSLSIWAGRIDGYTF. Here the CDR3 DNA reads TGCGCCAGCAGCTTGTCAATCTGGGCAGGGAGGATTGATGGCTACACCTTC.

This sequence joins TRBV9 and TRBJ1-1; possibly TRBD1 for D (6 bases). Germline loops: CDR1 SGDLS, CDR2 YYNGEE. CDR3 size: 16 residues. With 4 bases removed from V and 1 base from J, the gap between germline ends came to 17 bases. CDR3 protein: CASSSKEGRGNTEAFF. For the CDR3, the DNA is TGTGCCAGCAGCTCCAAAGAAGGCAGGGGGAACACTGAAGCTTTCTTT.

The V gene is TRBV3-1, the J gene TRBJ2-3; possibly TRBD1 for D (6 bases). The germline gives CDR1 LGHDT, CDR2 YNNKEL (reference sequence). With 2 bases removed from V and 7 bases from J, the gap between germline ends came to 16 bases. This CDR3 has 15 amino acids. The CDR3 loop is CASSQLSSGGNTQYF. CDR3 coding DNA: TGTGCCAGCAGCCAATTATCCTCTGGGGGCAATACGCAGTATTTT.

This clonotype was seen a few times. The CDR3 region is CASSLRTGTTDTQYF. As DNA, the CDR3 is TGTGCCAGCAGTCTCCGGACAGGGACCACAGATACGCAGTATTTT. V and J are TRBV27 and TRBJ2-3; TRBD1 matches 8 bases. The germline gives CDR1 MNHEY, CDR2 SMNVEV (reference sequence). This CDR3 comprises 15 residues. The V gene end was trimmed by 5 bases and the J gene end by 2 bases; junction bases not matched to a gene: 6.

This clonotype was observed many times. The V gene is TRBV7-8, the J gene TRBJ2-1; a possible D gene is TRBD2 (5 bases). The CDR3 is 16 amino acids. Germline V CDR1 and CDR2: SGHVS, FQNEAQ. V was trimmed by 5 bases and J by 2 bases, leaving 16 bases between them. In DNA form, the CDR3 reads TGTGCCAGCAGCCCTCACGCAGGAGGCCCCTACAATGAGCAGTTCTTC. This encodes CASSPHAGGPYNEQFF.

The rearrangement uses TRBV12-3 or TRBV12-4 and TRBJ2-3; a possible D gene is TRBD2 (6 bases). This CDR3 has 14 residues. The V end lost 6 bases, the J end lost 3 bases, and 13 bases lay between the germline ends. The CDR3, as DNA: TGTGCCAGCAGACACCGGGAGCTTACAGATACGCAGTATTTT. This codes for CASRHRELTDTQYF.